The entry below describes one TCR beta chain. Original analysis: Researchers report that nucleated cell counts were estimated from reference gene primer amplification. Some clones are missing from TCRdb's copy, which holds only in-frame ones; the method was immunoSEQ multiplex PCR. The V and J calls and clone size were taken over from that table, and D and trimming were inferred from the DNA. This table has about 100,000 clones, roughly 87% appearing once. The V gene's germline CDR1 is MDHEN and CDR2 SYDVKM. This CDR3 has 13 residues. Deletions cut 6 bases from V and 9 bases from J, with 15 bases between. This entry is derived from a study of blood T cell repertoires in COVID-19. On the study more broadly: Acute and convalescent COVID-19 samples came from the United States, Italy and Spain. Sample material is recorded as cDNA or gDNA derived from T cells, B-cell-depleted T cells, or PBMCs.

One Seattle source followed patients from active infection through their disease course. The rearrangement joins TRBV28 to TRBJ1-5; the D gene is possibly TRBD1 (6 bases). The source of this sequence is a man younger than 35 with COVID-19, enrolled during active disease. The specimen sequenced was peripheral blood. CDR3 in amino acids: CASRSGAAGPQHF. The CDR3 DNA is TGTGCCAGCAGATCAGGGGCCGCTGGGCCCCAGCATTTT.